This T cell receptor beta chain came from a study of beta chain features in type 1 diabetes listed by TCRdb under 2018. Study-wide context: Patients and healthy donors did not differ in mean age, gender distribution, total cell number or subset yield. Naive and central memory subsets were obtained from all 30 or so donors, but regulatory and stem cell-like memory subsets were isolated from only 8 patients and roughly 8 healthy donors. A total of some 100,000,000 sorted cells were examined across all samples, and a strong correlation was observed between cell number per subset and RNA yield. The study compared the TCRB repertoires of sorted circulating CD4+ T cell subsets in recently diagnosed type 1 diabetes patients with those in matched healthy donors.

From its cysteine to its phenylalanine, the CDR3 spans 15 amino acids. The CDR3 DNA has 45 bases and is translated from base 1. CDR1 SEHNR and CDR2 FQNEAQ were looked up in the germline V gene (reference sequence). V is pruned by 1 base and J by 2 bases, leaving 3 bases of the junction without a gene match. Each donor gave one peripheral blood draw, averaging approximately 120 mL, which was collected into heparinised tubes. A BD FACSAria II and a panel including CD45RO, CCR7, CD25, CD127, CD95 and CD27 were used to sort naive, central memory, regulatory and stem cell-like memory CD4+ T cells. Purity was above 95% for every sorted population. PBMCs were separated immediately by Lymphoprep density gradient centrifugation and were stained directly, without being cultured. To minimize batch effects, samples were stained and sorted in pairs, one healthy donor with one patient per experiment. The High Capacity cDNA Reverse Transcription Kit was used to reverse transcribe all of the isolated RNA, meaning that expressed TCRB transcripts were what got sequenced. Deep immunoSEQ sequencing was performed on naive, central memory and regulatory T cell samples, with an average of about 3.6 million total reads per sample. Sorted cells were lysed in RLT buffer, and RNA was extracted using DNase-treated RNeasy Micro or Mini kits according to cell number. Each cell subset was processed on its own to prevent cross-contamination, while patient and healthy donor samples were processed together. TCRB sequences were amplified from cDNA with the immunoSEQ multiplex PCR, producing 87-bp fragments spanning the CDR3 region. The amplicons were sequenced using the Illumina HiSeq platform. From the authors' description of their analysis: Synthetic template baselines were used to correct PCR bias computationally, reads within Hamming distance 2 were collapsed, and singletons that could not be merged were discarded. By aligning reads against IMGT, V, D and J genes, CDR3 length, and insertions or deletions at six rearrangement sites were assigned. Within each subset, clonotype counts were normalized to sorted cell number, and only after that were true diversity and Gini coefficients computed with the tcR R package. The overlap coefficient, calculated on TCRB nucleotide sequences, was used to measure repertoire sharing. TCRdb took this table from immuneACCESS and kept in-frame rearrangements with V and J called. Such tables lack part of the clones; where checked against another copy, unresolved V genes explain under half of the gap, and the rest is unexplained. V, J and clone size derive from that table, while D and trimming were established from the DNA sequence. In all, the sample holds approximately 50,000 clones, and about 40% of those were seen once. In total, the top ten clones hold about 1.5% of the sample.

With respect to this clone: Its antigen is currently not known. Base qualities are not recorded, but no much larger clone differs from it by a single base.

The research as a whole found: Because cDNA rather than genomic DNA was sequenced, highly expressing activated cells could have been over-represented, although no difference in activation and CD3 levels was found between groups. Only small numbers of individuals were included in the HLA sub-analyses, which left unresolved whether HLA type had any influence on TCRB rearrangement. Shorter templates might be favored by PCR, yet because patient and control samples were amplified and corrected together, any such skew would affect both groups equally. A moderate but significant shortening of TCRB CDR3 length was observed in type 1 diabetes patients in all four CD4+ subsets. Patients with type 1 diabetes made fewer insertions and deleted more nucleotides at VDJ recombination sites, implying thymic rearrangement abnormalities. Naive, central memory and regulatory TCRB repertoires appeared to be more alike among patients than among healthy donors.

This sequence uses TRBV7-9 and TRBJ2-3, and TRBD2 matches 7 of the central bases. The material sequenced was Tregs from blood. The cell subset or site label corresponds to: regulatory CD4+ T cells. The source of this sequence is a young man with type 1 diabetes. The DNA sequence is TGTGCCAGCAGCTTAGGGACTAGTTACACAGATACGCAGTATTTT. Its protein reads: CASSLGTSYTDTQYF.